Listed below are T cell receptor beta chains from one sample, sequenced in a study of blood T cell repertoires in COVID-19. Sequencing was performed with immunoSEQ multiplex PCR; in TCRdb, only in-frame clones are kept and a portion is missing. The sample shows 20,000 to 25,000 clones, around 80% of them seen only once. The sample consisted of peripheral blood. The receptors were gathered from a man in his sixties with active COVID-19. Each CDR3 is given with its conserved first and last residue. Fields, in order: D gene, V gene, J gene, clone size, CDR3 DNA, CDR3 protein. A D gene is named only where the DNA matches it firmly. The listing skips clone size in some rows; elsewhere it reads once, few, many or a size class.

>TRBD1|TRBV6-2/TRBV6-3|TRBJ1-3|few
TGTGCCAGCAGTACAGGGGGCCGTGGAAACACCATATATTTT
CASSTGGRGNTIYF
>TRBD1|TRBV18|TRBJ2-7|few
TGTGCCAGCTCACCCGGGACAGACTACGAGCAGTACTTC
CASSPGTDYEQYF
>TRBD2|TRBV19|TRBJ2-1|.
TGTGCCAGTAGTATCGGAGCGGGAAGAGAGCAGTTCTTC
CASSIGAGREQFF
>TRBD1|TRBV4-3|TRBJ1-2|once
TGCGCCAGCAGCCAAAACAGGGGAGGAAGTGGCTACACCTTC
CASSQNRGGSGYTF
>TRBD1|TRBV19|TRBJ2-7|.
TGTGCCAGTAGTATTGGAGACAGGGGCTACGAGCAGTACTTC
CASSIGDRGYEQYF
>TRBD1|TRBV24-1|TRBJ1-1|.
TGTGCCACCAGGGCCCAGGGGGCGAGTACTGAAGCTTTCTTT
CATRAQGASTEAFF
>.|TRBV7-9|TRBJ2-5|few
TGTGCCAGCGGCGGGACGGTTCCTCAAGAGACCCAGTACTTC
CASGGTVPQETQYF
>TRBD1|TRBV2|TRBJ2-2|.
TGTGCCAGCAGGGGGGACAGGGCGACCGGGGAGCTGTTTTTT
CASRGDRATGELFF
>.|TRBV9|TRBJ2-1|large
TGTGCCAGCAGCGTAACTTACGGGGAGAGCTCCTACAATGAGCAGTTCTTC
CASSVTYGESSYNEQFF
>TRBD1|TRBV24-1|TRBJ1-5|.
TGTGCCACCAGTGATCCCGGGACAGCAAATCAGCCCCAGCATTTT
CATSDPGTANQPQHF
>TRBD1|TRBV10-3|TRBJ2-1|few
TGTGCCATTCAGGGGGCCAATGAGCAGTTCTTC
CAIQGANEQFF
>TRBD1|TRBV19|TRBJ1-3|.
TGTGCCAGTAGACGGGACAGGGCCTCTGGAAACACCATATATTTT
CASRRDRASGNTIYF
>TRBD2|TRBV4-1|TRBJ2-1|.
TGCGCCAGCAGCCAAGATTATGGGCTAGCGGGAGGCTCCTACAATGAGCAGTTCTTC
CASSQDYGLAGGSYNEQFF
>TRBD2|TRBV5-6|TRBJ2-3|.
TGTGCCAGCAGCTTGGCGCTAGCGGGAGTGGATACGCAGTATTTT
CASSLALAGVDTQYF
>TRBD1|TRBV6-2/TRBV6-3|TRBJ1-5|.
TGTGCCAGCAGTACCAGGACAGGCGGGATCAATCAGCCCCAGCATTTT
CASSTRTGGINQPQHF
>.|TRBV7-8|TRBJ2-3|.
TGTGCCAGCAGCTTAACGTGGCAGGGGCCCCCCGCAGATACGCAGTATTTT
CASSLTWQGPPADTQYF
>TRBD2|TRBV7-2|TRBJ2-2|.
TGTGCAAGCGGGGGCACGAACACCGGGGAGCTGTTTTTT
CASGGTNTGELFF
>TRBD2|TRBV6-2/TRBV6-3|TRBJ2-1|.
TGTGCCAGCAGTAACGTACCTCTAGCGGCGACCTACAATGAGCAGTTCTTC
CASSNVPLAATYNEQFF
>.|TRBV6-5|TRBJ2-1|.
TGTGCCAGCAGAAACGGGATCACCTCCTACAATGAGCAGTTCTTC
CASRNGITSYNEQFF
>.|TRBV5-1|TRBJ2-7|.
TGCGCCAGCAGCTTGAGGAGCGTCCACACCTACGAGCAGTACTTC
CASSLRSVHTYEQYF
>.|TRBV5-6|TRBJ1-4|.
TGTGCCAGCAGCTTGGGGTCAGTAAATGAAAAACTGTTTTTT
CASSLGSVNEKLFF
>.|TRBV6-2/TRBV6-3|TRBJ1-5|.
TGTGCCAGCAGTTTTACCCGGGCCAGGGATCATCAGCCCCAGCATTTT
CASSFTRARDHQPQHF
>TRBD2|TRBV9|TRBJ2-3|.
TGTGCCAGCAGCACCCGGGGGACTAGCGTGGATACGCAGTATTTT
CASSTRGTSVDTQYF
>TRBD2|TRBV28|TRBJ2-7|.
TGTGCCAGCAGGACTAGCGGGAGAGGCGAGCAGTACTTC
CASRTSGRGEQYF
>TRBD1|TRBV18|TRBJ1-5|.
TGTGCCAGCTCACGGACAGGGGATCAGCCCCAGCATTTT
CASSRTGDQPQHF
>TRBD2|TRBV6-2/TRBV6-3|TRBJ2-7|.
TGTGCCAGCAGTTCCCGGACTAGCGGGAGGGGCAAGCAGTACTTC
CASSSRTSGRGKQYF
>.|TRBV5-5|TRBJ2-7|.
TGTGCCAGCAGCTTCGCTTCGGGACTCTCCTACGAGCAGTACTTC
CASSFASGLSYEQYF
>.|TRBV19|TRBJ1-2|.
TGTGCCAGTACCCTGGGGTCCGGGGTCTATGGCTACACCTTC
CASTLGSGVYGYTF
>.|TRBV7-6|TRBJ2-3|.
TGTGCCAGCAGCTTCGACCGGGATAGCACAGATACGCAGTATTTT
CASSFDRDSTDTQYF
>.|TRBV14|TRBJ2-1|.
TGTGCCAGCAGCCAAGCTTTTGAGGGTGTGAGTGAGCAGTTCTTC
CASSQAFEGVSEQFF
>TRBD2|TRBV4-3|TRBJ2-7|.
TGCGCCAGCAGCCAGACAGAGACTAGCGGGAGCTACGAGCAGTACTTC
CASSQTETSGSYEQYF
>.|TRBV9|TRBJ2-7|.
TGTGCCAGCAGCCCCTCGGAGGTCTACGAGCAGTACTTC
CASSPSEVYEQYF
>TRBD2|TRBV3-1/TRBV3-2|TRBJ2-5|.
TGTGCCAGCAGCCTTCGAATAGCGGGAAACCAAGAGACCCAGTACTTC
CASSLRIAGNQETQYF
>.|TRBV19|TRBJ2-3|once
TGTGCCAGTAGTATCTCCCCCTTCACAGATACGCAGTATTTT
CASSISPFTDTQYF
>TRBD1|TRBV28|TRBJ1-2|few
TGTGCCAGCAACAGGGGACAGGGGTATGGCTACACCTTC
CASNRGQGYGYTF
>.|TRBV5-3|TRBJ1-5|.
TGTGCCAGAAGCTCTTTGTGGACAGAGAGAAATCAGCCCCAGCATTTT
CARSSLWTERNQPQHF
>TRBD1|TRBV4-1|TRBJ1-1|.
TGCGCCAGCACCTCTGGGGACAGGGTCAGAGGCACTGAAGCTTTCTTT
CASTSGDRVRGTEAFF
>.|TRBV7-9|TRBJ2-7|once
TGTGCCAGCAGCTTAGGGGGCGGATACGAGCAGTACTTC
CASSLGGGYEQYF
>TRBD2|TRBV15|TRBJ2-3|.
TGTGCCACCAGCAGTGGGGGACTAGCGGGATTCACAGATACGCAGTATTTT
CATSSGGLAGFTDTQYF